This passage covers 27 T cell receptor beta chains from one sample sequenced in a study of T cells in Graves' hyperthyroidism and ophthalmopathy. RNA transcripts provided the source from which TCR beta CDR3 regions were amplified. The study used the HTBI primer set for a first-round RT-PCR of the TCR CDR3. MiXCR, run by TCRdb on the multiplex PCR reads, gives a single entry per CDR3 protein. This table has approximately 600,000 distinct CDR3 sequences, approximately 14% appearing once. Sequencing used blood. The receptors stem from a young woman with Graves' ophthalmopathy.

This clonotype was detected many times. V usage is TRBV7-2 and J usage is TRBJ1-6; the D gene is possibly TRBD1 (5 bases). CDR1 is SGHTA and CDR2 is FQGNSA in the germline V gene. The V end was cut by 5 bases, the J end by 14 bases, with 16 bases between. The CDR3 loop spans 13 amino acids. The CDR3 spells CASSPNTGGSLHF. CDR3 DNA: TGTGCCAGCAGCCCCAACACCGGGGGATCCCTCCACTTT.

The J gene is TRBJ1-2, the V gene TRBV7-9; 8 nucleotides agree with TRBD1. The germline gives CDR1 SEHNR, CDR2 FQNEAQ (reference sequence). The junction had 3 bases not matched to a gene; V was cut back by 5 bases and J by 4 bases. This CDR3 has 13 residues. The CDR3 nucleotides are TGTGCCAGCAGCGGACAGGGAGCCTATGGCTACACCTTC. It codes for CASSGQGAYGYTF.

The sample holds many counts of this clonotype. The rearrangement links TRBV6-4 to TRBJ2-7, with 11 bases aligning to TRBD2. The CDR3 spans 16 residues. Germline assignment: CDR1 MRHNA and CDR2 SNTAGT. Unmatched junction bases numbered 6, after V lost 0 bases and J lost 5 bases. CDR3 bases: TGTGCCAGCAGTGACTCGTTTAGCGGGAGGGCCCACGAGCAGTACTTC. Its protein is CASSDSFSGRAHEQYF.

The table lists this clonotype with a few counts. The chain links TRBV7-3 to TRBJ2-3; TRBD2 agrees at 7 bases. V shed 1 base, J shed 2 bases, and the junction held 6 bases outside the gene matches. Germline CDR1 reads SGHTA; CDR2 reads FQGTGA. The CDR3 consists of 16 residues. The CDR3 loop is CASSLNAGEITDTQYF. The CDR3 DNA is TGTGCCAGCAGCTTAAATGCGGGGGAGATCACAGATACGCAGTATTTT.

This clonotype was observed many times. The J gene is TRBJ2-3, the V gene TRBV6-2 or TRBV6-3, with D uncertain. Germline V gene sequence: CDR1 MNHEY, CDR2 SVGEGT. V was pared by 2 bases and J by 8 bases, with 23 bases between. The CDR3 is 17 residues long. This chain's CDR3 is CASSYTHTGSIYGTQYF. The CDR3 DNA reads as TGTGCCAGCAGTTACACGCACACCGGCAGCATTTACGGTACGCAGTATTTT.

This clonotype was recorded at least ten times. V and J are TRBV30 and TRBJ2-3; no clear D. Germline CDR1 and CDR2: GTSNPN and SVGIG (reference sequence). The CDR3 spans 12 residues. The ends were cut back, 3 bases at V and 3 bases at J, with 7 bases in the middle. As DNA, the CDR3 is TGTGCCTGGAGCCCCGATACAGATACGCAGTATTTT. Translated: CAWSPDTDTQYF.

This chain links TRBV7-2 with TRBJ1-2; 11 bases fit TRBD1. This CDR3 spans 17 amino acids. Germline CDR1 and CDR2: SGHTA and FQGNSA. The ends lost 1 base at V and 8 bases at J; junction bases unmatched: 12. The CDR3 DNA reads TGTGCCAGCAGCTTAGGGGGACCGGGACAGGGGGATGAGGGCTACACCTTC. It specifies CASSLGGPGQGDEGYTF.

Concerning this clonotype: A read error is possible here, since a much larger clone lies one base away. The chain links TRBV30 to TRBJ2-5; 8 nucleotides match TRBD2. There are 13 residues in the CDR3. The ends lost 3 bases at V and 3 bases at J; junction bases unmatched: 3. Germline V gene sequence: CDR1 GTSNPN, CDR2 SVGIG (reference sequence). This CDR3 reads CAWSGGAEETQYF. For the CDR3, the DNA is TGTGCCTGGAGCGGGGGGGCTGAAGAGACCCAGTACTTC.

This clonotype was observed at least ten times. V usage is TRBV27 and J usage is TRBJ2-3; 8 bases match TRBD1. The CDR3 runs 14 residues. Per the germline V gene, CDR1 is MNHEY and CDR2 is SMNVEV (reference sequence). J lost 6 bases, V lost 8 bases, and 10 bases had no gene match. The CDR3 here is CASSTQGASDTQYF. CDR3 nucleotide sequence: TGTGCCAGCTCTACTCAGGGGGCGAGTGATACGCAGTATTTT.

This clonotype was counted at least ten times. CDR3 nucleotide sequence: TGCGCCAGCAGCTTGGATGGGACTAGCGGCACAGATACGCAGTATTTT. As protein: CASSLDGTSGTDTQYF. The genes are TRBV5-1 and TRBJ2-3, with 10 bases matching TRBD2. V shed 0 bases, J shed 1 base, and the junction held 2 bases outside the gene matches. CDR1 and CDR2 from the germline V gene are SGHRS and YFSETQ. CDR3 length equals 16 residues.

This clonotype was recorded at least ten times. The chain uses TRBV28 and TRBJ1-5; TRBD1 is a possible D gene (6 bases). The CDR3 is 16 residues long. Trimming took 7 bases from V and 3 from J, leaving 19 bases between them. CDR1 is MDHEN and CDR2 is SYDVKM in the germline V gene. CDR3 protein: CASTRTDAYDNQPQHF. The CDR3 DNA follows: TGTGCCAGCACCCGGACAGACGCTTACGACAATCAGCCCCAGCATTTT.

This clonotype has just a few counts. The chain links TRBV20-1 to TRBJ2-5; 11 nucleotides agree with TRBD2. This CDR3 has 18 amino acids. Germline trimming cut 2 bases from V and 5 bases from J; bases unmatched to any gene: 16. The germline gives CDR1 DFQATT, CDR2 SNEGSKA (reference sequence). The CDR3 here is CSARLPRLGLAGRETQYF. Here the CDR3 DNA reads TGCAGTGCTAGATTGCCTCGGTTAGGACTAGCGGGCCGGGAGACCCAGTACTTC.

The rearrangement uses TRBV2 and TRBJ1-5; D may be TRBD1 (6 bases). Trimming stripped 7 bases from V and 8 bases from J, with 18 bases between. Germline V gene sequence: CDR1 SNHLY, CDR2 FYNNEI. The CDR3 is made up of 14 amino acids. In DNA form, the CDR3 reads TGTGCCAGCACCCTCGAAACAGGGCGAGAGCCCCAGCATTTT. It codes for CASTLETGREPQHF.

This clonotype was observed many times. The J gene is TRBJ1-5, the V gene TRBV6-5; D not certain. The CDR3 is 13 amino acids. Between the trimmed V and J ends, which lost 2 bases and 3 bases, there was a span of 5 bases. Germline CDR1 reads MNHEY; CDR2 reads SVGAGI. CDR3 sequence: CASSYGHNQPQHF. The CDR3 DNA reads as TGTGCCAGCAGTTACGGGCACAATCAGCCCCAGCATTTT.

Many counts were recorded for this clonotype. The chain has TRBV18 and TRBJ2-7; D possibly corresponds to TRBD2 (7 bases). The CDR3 sequence is 15 residues long. CDR1 is KGHSH, CDR2 LQKENI, per germline. V was shortened by 0 bases and J by 6 bases, with 15 bases between the two germline ends. CDR3 protein: CASSPPVGGGSEQYF. In nucleotides, the CDR3 is TGTGCCAGCTCACCACCGGTGGGAGGGGGAAGCGAGCAGTACTTC.

This clonotype was seen at least ten times. The rearrangement links TRBV18 to TRBJ1-4; D is perhaps TRBD1 (5 bases). The CDR3 sequence is 15 residues long. Trimming shortened V by 0 bases and J by 8 bases, and 13 bases separated the two germline ends. Germline CDR1 is KGHSH and CDR2 is LQKENI. The CDR3 loop is CASSPPAGLGEKLFF. In DNA form, the CDR3 reads TGTGCCAGCTCACCACCGGCAGGGCTAGGCGAAAAACTGTTTTTT.

Only a few counts were recorded for this clonotype. V is TRBV4-1 and J is TRBJ2-3; D unclear. V was cut by 1 base and J by 4 bases, with 12 bases left in between. The CDR3 sequence is 15 residues long. Germline V gene data show CDR1 as MGHRA and CDR2 as YSYEKL. The CDR3 protein is CASSQVITGADTQYF. CDR3 nucleotides: TGCGCCAGCAGCCAAGTTATCACTGGCGCAGATACGCAGTATTTT.

Written as DNA, the CDR3 is TGTGCCAGCAGCGCTACGGACAGGGCCCAGCATAATTCACCCCTCCACTTT. This translates into CASSATDRAQHNSPLHF. The J gene is TRBJ1-6, the V gene TRBV9; 8 bases align to TRBD1. The V gene's germline CDR1 is SGDLS and CDR2 YYNGEE. The V and J ends lost 3 bases and 5 bases, in that order; junction bases with no gene match: 10. The CDR3 is made up of 17 amino acids.

This clonotype was observed a handful of times. The chain employs TRBV19 and TRBJ2-5, with unresolved D. Trimming took off 4 bases at V and 2 bases at J, with 8 bases between the two ends. Germline loops: CDR1 LNHDA, CDR2 SQIVND (reference sequence). The CDR3 totals 13 residues. The CDR3 coding sequence is TGTGCCAGTAGTAGTCTAAGACAAGAGACCCAGTACTTC. Amino acids: CASSSLRQETQYF.

This clonotype occurred many times. This chain joins TRBV7-9 and TRBJ1-4; tentative D call: TRBD1 (6 bases). This CDR3 has 14 amino acids. The V and J ends lost 5 bases and 8 bases respectively, with 15 bases between them. CDR1 is SEHNR and CDR2 is FQNEAQ in the germline V gene (reference sequence). The CDR3 loop reads CASSARTAGEKLFF. The CDR3 DNA reads as TGTGCCAGCAGCGCTCGGACAGCCGGCGAAAAACTGTTTTTT.

This clonotype was detected many times. CDR3 coding DNA: TGCAGCGTTCGCCTGAAGTCCTACAATGAGCAGTTCTTC. Its protein product is CSVRLKSYNEQFF. V and J are TRBV29-1 and TRBJ2-1; D gene uncertain. V was pared by 5 bases and J by 1 base, with 9 bases between. CDR3 length: 13 residues. Germline V lookup: CDR1 SQVTM, CDR2 ANQGSEA.

This clonotype was counted ten times or more. The rearrangement joins TRBV7-3 to TRBJ2-5; TRBD1 matches at 7 bases. V shed 5 bases, J shed 7 bases, and the junction held 10 bases outside the gene matches. The germline V gene encodes CDR1 SGHTA and CDR2 FQGTGA. The CDR3 consists of 14 residues. The CDR3 region is CASSISRGQPTQYF. The CDR3 region has the DNA TGTGCCAGCAGCATTTCTAGGGGGCAGCCGACCCAGTACTTC.

This clonotype was counted many times. V and J are TRBV27 and TRBJ2-3, with D tentatively TRBD2 (6 bases). This CDR3 region has 17 residues. Germline lookup yields CDR1 MNHEY and CDR2 SMNVEV (reference sequence). The V gene lost 5 bases and the J gene lost 4 bases, with 22 bases spanning the gap. CDR3 loop: CASSPLRFGTYSDTQYF. The CDR3 region has the DNA TGTGCCAGCAGTCCCTTAAGGTTCGGGACTTACTCAGATACGCAGTATTTT.

The chain uses TRBV13 and TRBJ2-1; the match to TRBD2 covers 11 bases. The CDR3 is made up of 16 amino acids. V lost 4 bases and J lost 5; bases outside the gene matches: 7. Germline V CDR1 and CDR2: PRHDT, FYEKMQ (reference sequence). CDR3 amino acids: CASSYLTSGTDNEQFF. As DNA, the CDR3 is TGTGCCAGCAGCTACCTGACTAGCGGGACCGACAATGAGCAGTTCTTC.

This clonotype was seen repeatedly, ten times or more. The V and J genes are TRBV10-3 and TRBJ2-7; TRBD2 agrees at 9 bases. Per germline, CDR1 ENHRY and CDR2 SYGVKD. The V and J ends lost 6 bases and 0 bases, in that order; junction bases with no gene match: 6. The CDR3 length is 15 residues. CDR3 loop: CAISSSGTASYEQYF. The DNA of the CDR3 is TGTGCCATCAGCTCTAGCGGGACCGCCTCCTACGAGCAGTACTTC.

This clonotype appeared many times. V and J are TRBV4-2 and TRBJ1-1; no definite D call. There are 13 residues in the CDR3. Trimming took off 4 bases at V and 4 bases at J, with 10 bases between the two ends. Germline CDR1 and CDR2: LGHNA and YNFKEQ. CDR3 DNA sequence: TGTGCCAGCAGCCCCGACATTGCCACTGAAGCTTTCTTT. It yields the protein CASSPDIATEAFF.

This clonotype was observed a handful of times. This rearrangement joins TRBV19 to TRBJ1-2; D might be TRBD1 (6 bases). Trimming shortened V by 6 bases and J by 8 bases, and 16 bases separated the two germline ends. Germline loops: CDR1 LNHDA, CDR2 SQIVND (reference sequence). This CDR3 is built from 13 residues. The CDR3 region has the DNA TGTGCCAGTAGCCCTACAGGGTTGGGGGGCTACACCTTC. Translated, it gives CASSPTGLGGYTF.